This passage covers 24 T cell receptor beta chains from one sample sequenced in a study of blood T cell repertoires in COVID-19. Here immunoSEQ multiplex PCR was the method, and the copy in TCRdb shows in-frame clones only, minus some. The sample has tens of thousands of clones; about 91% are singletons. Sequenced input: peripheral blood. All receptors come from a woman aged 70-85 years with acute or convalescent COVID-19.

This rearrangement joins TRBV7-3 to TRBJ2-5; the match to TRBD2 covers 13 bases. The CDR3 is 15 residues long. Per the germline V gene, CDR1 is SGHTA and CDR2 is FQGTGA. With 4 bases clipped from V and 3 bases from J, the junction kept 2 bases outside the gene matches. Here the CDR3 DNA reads TGTGCCAGCAGCTGGACTAGCGGGGGCGAAGAGACCCAGTACTTC. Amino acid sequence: CASSWTSGGEETQYF.

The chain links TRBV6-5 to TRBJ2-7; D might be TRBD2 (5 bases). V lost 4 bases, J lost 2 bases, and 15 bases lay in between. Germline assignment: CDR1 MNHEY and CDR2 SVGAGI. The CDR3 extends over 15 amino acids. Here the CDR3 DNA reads TGTGCCAGCAGTTTACAGCGGAGTGGGGCCTACGAGCAGTACTTC. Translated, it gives CASSLQRSGAYEQYF.

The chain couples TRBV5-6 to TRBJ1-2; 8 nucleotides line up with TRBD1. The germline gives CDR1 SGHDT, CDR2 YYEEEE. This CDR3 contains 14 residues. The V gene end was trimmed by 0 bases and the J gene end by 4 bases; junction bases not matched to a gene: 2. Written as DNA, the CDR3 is TGTGCCAGCAGCTTGGACAGGGGGGGCTATGGCTACACCTTC. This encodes CASSLDRGGYGYTF.

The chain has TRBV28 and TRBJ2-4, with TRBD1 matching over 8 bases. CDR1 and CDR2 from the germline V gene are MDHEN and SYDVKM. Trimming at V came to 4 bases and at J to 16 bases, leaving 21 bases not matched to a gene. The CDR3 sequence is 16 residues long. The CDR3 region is CASSSIWTGSKMAAYF. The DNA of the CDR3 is TGTGCCAGCAGTTCTATCTGGACAGGGTCGAAGATGGCGGCCTACTTC. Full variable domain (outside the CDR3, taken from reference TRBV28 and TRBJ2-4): DVKVTQSSRYLVKRTGEKVFLECVQDMDHENMFWYRQDPGLGLRLIYFSYDVKMKEKGDIPEGYSVSREKKERFSLILESASTNQTSMYLCASSSIWTGSKMAAYFGAGTRLSVL.

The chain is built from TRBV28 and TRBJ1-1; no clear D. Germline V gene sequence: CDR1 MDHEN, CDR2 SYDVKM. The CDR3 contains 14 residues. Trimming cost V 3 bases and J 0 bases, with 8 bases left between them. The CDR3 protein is CASSLGGLNTEAFF. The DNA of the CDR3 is TGTGCCAGCAGTTTGGGAGGACTGAACACTGAAGCTTTCTTT.

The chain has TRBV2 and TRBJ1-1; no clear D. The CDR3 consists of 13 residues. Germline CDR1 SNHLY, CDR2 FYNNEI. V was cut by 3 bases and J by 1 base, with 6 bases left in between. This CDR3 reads CASSDTGNTEAFF. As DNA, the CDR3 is TGTGCCAGCAGTGATACGGGGAACACTGAAGCTTTCTTT.

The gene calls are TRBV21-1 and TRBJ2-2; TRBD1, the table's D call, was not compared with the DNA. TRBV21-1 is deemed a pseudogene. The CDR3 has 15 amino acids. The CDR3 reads CARASTGSEAGELFF. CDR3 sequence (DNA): TGTGCCAGGGCCTCTACAGGGAGTGAGGCCGGGGAGCTGTTTTTT.

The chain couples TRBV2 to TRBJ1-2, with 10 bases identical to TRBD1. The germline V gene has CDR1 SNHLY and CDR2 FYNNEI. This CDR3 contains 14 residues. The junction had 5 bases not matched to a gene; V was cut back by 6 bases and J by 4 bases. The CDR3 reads CASSEDRGAYGYTF. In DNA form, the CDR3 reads TGTGCCAGCAGCGAGGACAGGGGGGCCTATGGCTACACCTTC.

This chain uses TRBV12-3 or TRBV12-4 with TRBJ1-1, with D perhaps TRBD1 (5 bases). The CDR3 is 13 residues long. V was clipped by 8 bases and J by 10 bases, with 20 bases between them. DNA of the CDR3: TGTGCCAGCTTCGAAGCGGGGAGGGGTGGAGCTTTCTTT. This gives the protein CASFEAGRGGAFF.

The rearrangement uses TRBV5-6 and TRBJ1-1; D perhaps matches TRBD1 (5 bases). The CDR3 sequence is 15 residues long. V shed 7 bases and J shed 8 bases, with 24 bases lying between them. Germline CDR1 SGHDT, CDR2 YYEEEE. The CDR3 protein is CASSLGSVGGGEAFF. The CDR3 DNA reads TGTGCCAGCTCCCTTGGAAGCGTGGGGGGAGGGGAAGCTTTCTTT. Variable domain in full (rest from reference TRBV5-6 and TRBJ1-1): DAGVTQSPTHLIKTRGQQVTLRCSPKSGHDTVSWYQQALGQGPQFIFQYYEEEERQRGNFPDRFSGHQFPNYSSELNVNALLLGDSALYLCASSLGSVGGGEAFFGQGTRLTVV.

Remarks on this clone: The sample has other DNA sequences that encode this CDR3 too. For the CDR3, the DNA is TGCGCCAGCAGCCCGGGACAGGGGCCAGATACGCAGTATTTT. As protein: CASSPGQGPDTQYF. The rearrangement uses TRBV5-1 and TRBJ2-3; TRBD1 matches 10 bases. Germline CDR1 and CDR2: SGHRS and YFSETQ. This CDR3 is 14 amino acids long. The V gene end was trimmed by 4 bases and the J gene end by 4 bases; junction bases not matched to a gene: 3.

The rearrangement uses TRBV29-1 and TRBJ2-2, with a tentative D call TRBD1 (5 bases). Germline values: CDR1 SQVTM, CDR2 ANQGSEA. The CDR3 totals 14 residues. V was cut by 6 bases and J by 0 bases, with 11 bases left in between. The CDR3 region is CSVTTAANTGELFF. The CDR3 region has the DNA TGCAGCGTAACGACAGCTGCGAACACCGGGGAGCTGTTTTTT.

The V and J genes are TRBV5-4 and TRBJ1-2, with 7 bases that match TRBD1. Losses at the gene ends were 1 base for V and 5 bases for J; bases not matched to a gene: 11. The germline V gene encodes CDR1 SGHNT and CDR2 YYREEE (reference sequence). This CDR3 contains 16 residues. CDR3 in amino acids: CASSLPGIGGLYGYTF. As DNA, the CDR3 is TGTGCCAGCAGCTTGCCGGGTATAGGGGGCCTGTATGGCTACACCTTC.

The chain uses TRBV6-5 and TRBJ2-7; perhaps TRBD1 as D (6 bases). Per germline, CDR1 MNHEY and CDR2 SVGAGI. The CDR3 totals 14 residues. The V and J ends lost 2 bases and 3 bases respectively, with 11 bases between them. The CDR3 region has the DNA TGTGCCAGCAGTTACAGGGCAGGGGTCTACGAGCAGTACTTC. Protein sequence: CASSYRAGVYEQYF.

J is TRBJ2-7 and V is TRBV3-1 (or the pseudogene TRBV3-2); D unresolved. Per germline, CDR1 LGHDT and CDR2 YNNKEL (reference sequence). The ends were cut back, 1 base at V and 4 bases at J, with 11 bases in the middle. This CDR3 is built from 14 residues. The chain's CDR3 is CASSQGLVGYEQYF. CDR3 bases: TGTGCCAGCAGCCAAGGGCTAGTCGGATACGAGCAGTACTTC.

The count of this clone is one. CDR3 residues: CASSPGTGWGAFF. The CDR3 coding sequence is TGTGCCAGCAGCCCTGGGACAGGGTGGGGTGCTTTCTTT. The rearrangement uses TRBV16 and TRBJ1-1; 9 bases are a match to TRBD1. The CDR3 loop spans 13 amino acids. Unmatched junction bases numbered 8, after V lost 4 bases and J lost 11 bases. Germline V gene data show CDR1 as KGHSY and CDR2 as FQNENV.

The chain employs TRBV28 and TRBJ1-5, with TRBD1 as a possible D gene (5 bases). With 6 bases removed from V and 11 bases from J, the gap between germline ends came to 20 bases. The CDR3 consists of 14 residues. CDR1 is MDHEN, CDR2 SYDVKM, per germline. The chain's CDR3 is CASRATGGGAAQHF. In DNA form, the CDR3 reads TGTGCCAGCAGAGCAACAGGTGGAGGGGCAGCCCAGCATTTT.

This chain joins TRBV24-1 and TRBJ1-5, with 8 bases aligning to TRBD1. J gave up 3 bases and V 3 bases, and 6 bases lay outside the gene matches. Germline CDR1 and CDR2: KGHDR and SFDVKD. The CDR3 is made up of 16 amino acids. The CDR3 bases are TGTGCCACCAGTGATAGTCGGGACAGGTACAATCAGCCCCAGCATTTT. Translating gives CATSDSRDRYNQPQHF.

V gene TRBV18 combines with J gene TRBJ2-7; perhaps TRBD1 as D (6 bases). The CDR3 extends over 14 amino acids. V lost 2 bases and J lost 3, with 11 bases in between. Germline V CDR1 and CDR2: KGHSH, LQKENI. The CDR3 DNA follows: TGTGCCAGCTCACCAGGACAGTCTGGCTACGAGCAGTACTTC. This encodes CASSPGQSGYEQYF.

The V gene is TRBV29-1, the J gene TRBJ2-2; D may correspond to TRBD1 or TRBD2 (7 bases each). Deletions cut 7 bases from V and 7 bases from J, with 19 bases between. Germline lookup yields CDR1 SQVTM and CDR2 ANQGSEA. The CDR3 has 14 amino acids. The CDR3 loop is CSATGTKNIGELFF. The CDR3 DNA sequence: TGCAGCGCGACAGGGACTAAGAATATCGGGGAGCTGTTTTTT.

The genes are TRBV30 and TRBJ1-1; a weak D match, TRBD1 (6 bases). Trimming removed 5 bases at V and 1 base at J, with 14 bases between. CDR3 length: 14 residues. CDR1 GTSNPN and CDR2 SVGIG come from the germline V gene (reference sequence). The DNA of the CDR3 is TGTGCCTGGGGGAAAAACAGGGCGAACACTGAAGCTTTCTTT. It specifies CAWGKNRANTEAFF.

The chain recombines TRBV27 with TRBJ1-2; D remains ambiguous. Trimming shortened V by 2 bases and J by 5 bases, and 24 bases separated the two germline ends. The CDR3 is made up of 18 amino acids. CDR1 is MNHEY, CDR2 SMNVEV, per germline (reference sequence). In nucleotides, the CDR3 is TGTGCCAGCAGTTTAGAGGGAGGCCGTGGAAACACCGTATATGGCTACACCTTC. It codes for CASSLEGGRGNTVYGYTF.

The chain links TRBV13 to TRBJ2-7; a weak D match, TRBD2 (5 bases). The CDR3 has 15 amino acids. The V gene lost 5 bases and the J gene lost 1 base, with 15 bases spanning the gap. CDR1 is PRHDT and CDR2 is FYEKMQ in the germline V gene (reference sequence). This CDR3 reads CASSPVRGGSYEQYF. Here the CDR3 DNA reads TGTGCCAGCAGCCCTGTACGGGGTGGGTCCTACGAGCAGTACTTC.

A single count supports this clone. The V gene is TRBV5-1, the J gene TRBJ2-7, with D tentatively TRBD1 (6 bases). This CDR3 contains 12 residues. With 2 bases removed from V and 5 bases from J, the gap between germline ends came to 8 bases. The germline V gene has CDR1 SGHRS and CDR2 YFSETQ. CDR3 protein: CASSLTGNEQYF. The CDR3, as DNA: TGCGCCAGCAGCTTAACAGGGAACGAGCAGTACTTC.